Described below is a single TCR beta chain sequence and its context. One end of the junction does not line up with germline, which may come from a read error. There are 12 residues in the CDR3. Per germline, CDR1 ENHRY and CDR2 SYGVKD. This entry comes from a study of CD4 and CD8 cells across lung adenocarcinoma regions. Donors had localized lung adenocarcinoma, a non-small cell lung cancer. TCRdb reanalysed the PCR reads using MiXCR and keeps one entry per CDR3 protein. The sample shows about 25,000 distinct CDR3 sequences, about half of them seen only once. The sequence came from a male donor with lung adenocarcinoma. The CD4 and CD8 labels of this study may be unreliable. Sequencing used CD8+ T cells from the center of a lung tumor. V gene TRBV10-3 combines with J gene TRBJ2-3, with TRBD1 as a possible D gene (5 bases). The CDR3 bases are TGTGCGGGGCTGCGAGCCAAAGATACTCAGTATTTC. Translation gives CAGLRAKDTQYF.